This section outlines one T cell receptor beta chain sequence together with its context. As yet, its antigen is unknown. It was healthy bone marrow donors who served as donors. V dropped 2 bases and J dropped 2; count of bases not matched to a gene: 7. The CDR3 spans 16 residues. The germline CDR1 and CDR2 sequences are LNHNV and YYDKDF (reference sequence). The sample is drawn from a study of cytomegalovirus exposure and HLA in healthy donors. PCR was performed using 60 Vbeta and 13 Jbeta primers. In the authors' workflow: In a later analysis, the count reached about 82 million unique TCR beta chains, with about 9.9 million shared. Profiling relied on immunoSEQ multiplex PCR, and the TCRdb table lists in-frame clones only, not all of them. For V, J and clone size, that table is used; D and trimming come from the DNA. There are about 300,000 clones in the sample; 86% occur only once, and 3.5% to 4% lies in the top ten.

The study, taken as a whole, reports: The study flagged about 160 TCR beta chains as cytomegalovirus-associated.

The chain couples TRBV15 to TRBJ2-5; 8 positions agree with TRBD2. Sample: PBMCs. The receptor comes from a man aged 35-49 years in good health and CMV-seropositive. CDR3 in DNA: TGTGCCACCAGCAGACGTTCGACTAGCGTTCAAGAGACCCAGTACTTC. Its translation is CATSRRSTSVQETQYF.